The 20 T cell receptor beta chains reported below all come from one sample, sequenced in a study of cytomegalovirus exposure and HLA in healthy donors. Clones were sequenced by immunoSEQ multiplex PCR, and TCRdb holds only the in-frame ones, with some missing. The table has some 110,000 clones, approximately 86% seen once; the top ten hold 4.4%. Material for sequencing was PBMCs. These TCRs come from a man aged 18 to 30 in good health and CMV-seropositive.

This clone was counted once. This chain joins TRBV5-4 and TRBJ1-2; D remains ambiguous. This CDR3 contains 14 residues. V was pared by 0 bases and J by 2 bases, with 8 bases between. Germline assignment: CDR1 SGHNT and CDR2 YYREEE (reference sequence). The CDR3 bases are TGTGCCAGCAGCTTGGATCCAGGAAACTATGGCTACACCTTC. Its protein product is CASSLDPGNYGYTF.

J is TRBJ1-1 and V is TRBV27; D is possibly TRBD1 (5 bases). Looked up from germline, CDR1 is MNHEY and CDR2 is SMNVEV (reference sequence). V gave up 1 base and J gave up 1 base, with 10 bases separating them. The CDR3 loop spans 15 amino acids. The CDR3 DNA is TGTGCCAGCAGTTTATATCGCAGGGCGAACACTGAAGCTTTCTTT. This gives the protein CASSLYRRANTEAFF.

This chain joins TRBV6-1 and TRBJ2-5, with 12 bases matching TRBD2. CDR3 length: 18 amino acids. Per germline, CDR1 MNHNS and CDR2 SASEGT. V shed 4 bases, J shed 1 base, and the junction held 10 bases outside the gene matches. The CDR3 coding sequence is TGTGCCAGCAGTGGGGACTCTCCTAGCGGGGGGGGCCAAGAGACCCAGTACTTC. This codes for CASSGDSPSGGGQETQYF.

As DNA, the CDR3 is TGTGCCAGCAGCCCGGGACAGGGGTCCCACGAGCAGTACTTC. The encoded protein is CASSPGQGSHEQYF. The chain is built from TRBV27 and TRBJ2-7; TRBD1 matches at 10 bases. The CDR3 is 14 amino acids. Trimming cost V 6 bases and J 5 bases; bases outside gene matches: 7. From germline, CDR1 is MNHEY and CDR2 SMNVEV (reference sequence).

The sample holds a few counts of this clone. The rearrangement links TRBV2 to TRBJ1-6, with D possibly matching TRBD1 (6 bases). In germline, CDR1 is SNHLY, CDR2 FYNNEI. The CDR3 extends over 15 amino acids. V lost 6 bases, J lost 8 bases, and 17 bases lay in between. The CDR3: CASRVRTQGDSPLHF. The CDR3 DNA sequence: TGTGCCAGCAGGGTAAGGACACAGGGCGATTCACCCCTCCACTTT.

This clone came up once. The germline gene is not matched at one end of the junction; a read error may be the cause. J is TRBJ1-6 and V is TRBV7-9; possible D gene TRBD1, 5 bases. The CDR3 extends over 16 amino acids. The V gene's germline CDR1 is SEHNR and CDR2 FQNEAQ (reference sequence). The CDR3 bases are TGTGCCAGCAGCCTAGCCGGGGCTGGAGGGAGTTCACCCCTCCACTTT. Encoded protein: CASSLAGAGGSSPLHF.

The rearrangement links TRBV27 to TRBJ1-2; D gene uncertain. Germline values: CDR1 MNHEY, CDR2 SMNVEV (reference sequence). The V end lost 0 bases, the J end lost 6 bases, and 11 bases lay between the germline ends. The CDR3 sequence is 14 residues long. This chain's CDR3 is CASSLSGDGDGYTF. The DNA of the CDR3 is TGTGCCAGCAGTTTATCCGGGGATGGTGATGGCTACACCTTC.

This rearrangement joins TRBV7-2 to TRBJ1-3, with 9 bases aligning to TRBD1. V gave up 0 bases and J gave up 2 bases; unmatched junction bases: 2. This CDR3 region has 16 residues. The V gene's germline CDR1 is SGHTA and CDR2 FQGNSA. CDR3 in amino acids: CASSLAGTGTGNTIYF. In DNA form, the CDR3 reads TGTGCCAGCAGCTTAGCTGGGACAGGGACTGGAAACACCATATATTTT.

V gene TRBV7-9 combines with J gene TRBJ1-4; D gene unclear. From germline, CDR1 is SEHNR and CDR2 FQNEAQ (reference sequence). This CDR3 region has 12 residues. V was pared by 1 base and J by 8 bases, with 5 bases between. The CDR3 DNA reads as TGTGCCAGCAGCTTAGTCCGGGAAAAACTGTTTTTT. Translation gives CASSLVREKLFF.

The genes are TRBV18 and TRBJ2-1; 11 bases match TRBD2. With 7 bases clipped from V and 5 bases from J, the junction kept 4 bases outside the gene matches. The CDR3 spans 14 residues. Germline lookup yields CDR1 KGHSH and CDR2 LQKENI. CDR3 nucleotides: TGTGCCAGCTTGCTAGCGGGGGGAAACAATGAGCAGTTCTTC. Encoded protein: CASLLAGGNNEQFF.

This rearrangement joins TRBV10-2 to TRBJ2-3; 9 bases align to TRBD1. V dropped 8 bases and J dropped 6; count of bases not matched to a gene: 12. CDR1 and CDR2 from the germline V gene are WSHSY and SAAADI. The length of the CDR3 is 15 residues. CDR3 sequence (DNA): TGCGCCAGCTCTGGACTGGGACAGGGAAGGGATACGCAGTATTTT. It specifies CASSGLGQGRDTQYF.

The CDR3 protein is CASSLWQGRNNEQFF. In nucleotides, the CDR3 is TGTGCCAGCAGTTTATGGCAGGGAAGGAATAATGAGCAGTTCTTC. The chain links TRBV28 to TRBJ2-1; a weak D match, TRBD1 (5 bases). V shed 0 bases and J shed 7 bases, with 13 bases lying between them. This CDR3 is 15 amino acids long. CDR1 and CDR2 (germline): MDHEN, SYDVKM.

The chain recombines TRBV14 with TRBJ1-5; 8 bases line up with TRBD1. From germline, CDR1 is SGHDN and CDR2 FVKESK. CDR3 length equals 17 residues. Losses at the gene ends were 2 bases for V and 6 bases for J; bases not matched to a gene: 12. For the CDR3, the DNA is TGTGCCAGCAGCCAAATAGAGGAAACAGGGGGTTGTCAGCCCCAGCATTTT. Amino acids: CASSQIEETGGCQPQHF.

This clone was recorded once. The V gene is TRBV27, the J gene TRBJ2-7; 7 bases line up with TRBD1. Germline V lookup: CDR1 MNHEY, CDR2 SMNVEV (reference sequence). This CDR3 comprises 16 residues. Trimming cost V 5 bases and J 2 bases; bases outside gene matches: 12. The chain's CDR3 is CASSPHTGELAYEQYF. In DNA form, the CDR3 reads TGTGCCAGCAGTCCGCACACAGGGGAGTTAGCCTACGAGCAGTACTTC.

The V and J genes are TRBV29-1 and TRBJ2-3, with 11 bases aligning to TRBD2. In germline, CDR1 is SQVTM, CDR2 ANQGSEA. This CDR3 region has 16 residues. V shed 6 bases, J shed 3 bases, and the junction held 11 bases outside the gene matches. This CDR3 reads CSVLPLAGGPTDTQYF. Here the CDR3 DNA reads TGCAGCGTCCTCCCCCTAGCGGGGGGCCCGACAGATACGCAGTATTTT.

This clone was picked up one time. This chain uses TRBV19 with TRBJ1-1; a weak D match, TRBD1 (5 bases). Looked up from germline, CDR1 is LNHDA and CDR2 is SQIVND (reference sequence). The CDR3 extends over 15 amino acids. V was clipped by 7 bases and J by 0 bases, with 15 bases between them. CDR3 nucleotide sequence: TGTGCCAGTACCCCCTGGGGGGGATTGAACACTGAAGCTTTCTTT. Protein sequence: CASTPWGGLNTEAFF.

The chain carries TRBV15 and TRBJ2-5; TRBD2 matches 10 bases. Germline lookup yields CDR1 LNHNV and CDR2 YYDKDF (reference sequence). V was clipped by 0 bases and J by 5 bases; unmatched bases: 3. This CDR3 spans 15 amino acids. The CDR3 coding sequence is TGTGCCACCAGCAGAGAAAGCGGGGGGGCGGAGACCCAGTACTTC. This translates into CATSRESGGAETQYF.

The gene calls are TRBV28 and TRBJ1-1; D gene uncertain. Trimming shortened V by 6 bases and J by 3 bases, and 11 bases separated the two germline ends. Per germline, CDR1 MDHEN and CDR2 SYDVKM. The CDR3 contains 13 residues. In DNA, the CDR3 is TGTGCCAGCAGACTTCGCCGGGACACTGAAGCTTTCTTT. It encodes CASRLRRDTEAFF.

V usage is TRBV28 and J usage is TRBJ1-1, with 8 bases matching TRBD1. This CDR3 is 15 amino acids long. With 7 bases clipped from V and 0 bases from J, the junction kept 7 bases outside the gene matches. Germline lookup yields CDR1 MDHEN and CDR2 SYDVKM. Here the CDR3 DNA reads TGTGCCAGCAAGGTCGGGACAGGCATGAACACTGAAGCTTTCTTT. Protein: CASKVGTGMNTEAFF.

V and J are TRBV6-1 and TRBJ1-4; a weak D match, TRBD1 (6 bases). V lost 8 bases and J lost 7, with 14 bases in between. The germline gives CDR1 MNHNS, CDR2 SASEGT. The CDR3 is 13 amino acids. The CDR3 DNA reads as TGTGCCAGCTGTTCCGGGACATCTGAAAAACTGTTTTTT. Protein: CASCSGTSEKLFF.